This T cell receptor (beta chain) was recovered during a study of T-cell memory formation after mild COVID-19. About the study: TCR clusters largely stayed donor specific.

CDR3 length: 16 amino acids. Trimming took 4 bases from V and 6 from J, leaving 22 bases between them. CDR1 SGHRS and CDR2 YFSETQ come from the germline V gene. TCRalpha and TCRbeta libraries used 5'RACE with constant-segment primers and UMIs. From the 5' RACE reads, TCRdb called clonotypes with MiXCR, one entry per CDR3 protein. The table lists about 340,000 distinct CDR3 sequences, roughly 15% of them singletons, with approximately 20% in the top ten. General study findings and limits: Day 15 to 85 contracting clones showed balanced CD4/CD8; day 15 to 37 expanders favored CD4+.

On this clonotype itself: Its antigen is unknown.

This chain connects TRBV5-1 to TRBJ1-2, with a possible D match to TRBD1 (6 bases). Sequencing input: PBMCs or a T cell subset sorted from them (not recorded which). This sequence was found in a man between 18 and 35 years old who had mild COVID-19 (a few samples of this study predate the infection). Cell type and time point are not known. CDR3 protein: CASSRDRPTRMNGYTF. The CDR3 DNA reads TGCGCCAGCAGCCGAGACAGGCCCACGCGTATGAATGGCTACACCTTC.